This T cell receptor beta chain was found in a study of blood T cells in healthy people across ages. Study-level results: In the absence of known donor CMV status, changes in expanded clonotypes were possibly confounded. Versus aged donors, long-lived donors had higher diversity and more naive CD4+ cells. Measured against age, TCR beta diversity per million T cells decreased in a roughly linear manner.

Concerning this clonotype itself: The antigen is not known.

The germline V gene encodes CDR1 SGHTA and CDR2 FQGNSA. The CDR3 runs to 17 residues. V lost 6 bases to trimming and J lost 1 base, with 21 bases between them. A J-beta primer mix and a sample-barcoded 5' primer were used in a second PCR of roughly 6 to 11 cycles. TCRdb independently ran MiXCR on the 5' RACE reads; one entry per CDR3 protein. This sample has more than 650,000 distinct CDR3 sequences, with over 20% found just once. The sample comprised blood. This sequence was found in a man in his 70s in good health. The rearrangement links TRBV7-2 to TRBJ1-1, with a possible D match to TRBD1 (6 bases). CDR3 loop: CASSPQGTLKRNTEAFF. CDR3 bases: TGTGCCAGCAGTCCCCAGGGGACCCTAAAGAGGAACACTGAAGCTTTCTTT.